The 23 T cell receptor beta chains listed next were all sequenced from one sample in a study of blood T cell repertoires in COVID-19. Sequenced by immunoSEQ multiplex PCR; TCRdb stores in-frame clones only, minus some. The sample gives about 170,000 clones, around 83% of which show up once; about 19% is in the top ten. Sample: peripheral blood. These receptors all come from a woman between 70 and 85 years old who had recovered from COVID-19.

The chain has TRBV5-1 and TRBJ1-2, with 9 bases fitting TRBD1. CDR1 and CDR2 from the germline V gene are SGHRS and YFSETQ. This CDR3 contains 14 residues. Losses at the gene ends were 4 bases for V and 6 bases for J; bases not matched to a gene: 7. The CDR3 region is CASSQGTGPNGYTF. CDR3 in DNA: TGCGCCAGCAGCCAAGGGACAGGGCCGAATGGCTACACCTTC.

The genes are TRBV29-1 and TRBJ1-1; D perhaps matches TRBD1 (5 bases). This CDR3 comprises 11 residues. The V gene lost 7 bases and the J gene lost 4 bases, with 10 bases spanning the gap. Germline V gene sequence: CDR1 SQVTM, CDR2 ANQGSEA. In DNA form, the CDR3 reads TGCAGCGCCCGGGGGTTCACTGAAGCTTTCTTT. It encodes CSARGFTEAFF. Variable domain in full (rest from reference TRBV29-1 and TRBJ1-1): SAVISQKPSRDICQRGTSLTIQCQVDSQVTMMFWYRQQPGQSLTLIATANQGSEATYESGFVIDKFPISRPNLTFSTLTVSNMSPEDSSIYLCSARGFTEAFFGQGTRLTVV.

The chain is built from TRBV28 and TRBJ1-1, with D possibly TRBD1 on 6 matching bases. In germline, CDR1 is MDHEN, CDR2 SYDVKM. The CDR3 is made up of 14 amino acids. V was cut by 4 bases and J by 1 base, with 10 bases left in between. As DNA, the CDR3 is TGTGCCAGCAGTTCAGGGGCTCCGAACACTGAAGCTTTCTTT. Protein: CASSSGAPNTEAFF.

V gene TRBV5-4 combines with J gene TRBJ2-7; 12 nucleotides match TRBD2. Looked up from germline, CDR1 is SGHNT and CDR2 is YYREEE (reference sequence). This CDR3 region has 15 residues. V gave up 4 bases and J gave up 4 bases; unmatched junction bases: 6. The CDR3 sequence is CASSTPSGGAYEQYF. CDR3 bases: TGTGCCAGCAGCACCCCTAGCGGGGGGGCTTACGAGCAGTACTTC.

V and J are TRBV6-2 or TRBV6-3 and TRBJ2-5; D is unclear. Germline V gene data show CDR1 as MNHEY and CDR2 as SVGEGT. Trimming left V 5 bases short and J 10 bases short, with 11 bases between. CDR3 length: 11 residues. The CDR3 here is CASSQSSLQYF. Written as DNA, the CDR3 is TGTGCCAGCAGTCAAAGCTCCCTCCAGTACTTC.

The chain is built from TRBV7-2 and TRBJ2-7; 10 bases are shared with TRBD2. V gave up 7 bases and J gave up 4 bases; unmatched junction bases: 7. Germline lookup yields CDR1 SGHTA and CDR2 FQGNSA. CDR3 length equals 14 residues. CDR3 protein: CASTLSGRVYEQYF. The CDR3 DNA reads as TGTGCCAGCACGCTAAGCGGGAGGGTGTACGAGCAGTACTTC.

The chain carries TRBV28 and TRBJ2-5, with 15 bases matching TRBD2. This CDR3 has 14 amino acids. Germline-derived CDR1 and CDR2 are MDHEN and SYDVKM. J was trimmed by 5 bases and V by 5 bases; bases with no gene match: 0. CDR3 loop: CASSGTSGRETQYF. The CDR3 bases are TGTGCCAGCAGTGGGACTAGCGGGAGGGAGACCCAGTACTTC. Supplemented by reference TRBV28 and TRBJ2-5, the full variable domain reads DVKVTQSSRYLVKRTGEKVFLECVQDMDHENMFWYRQDPGLGLRLIYFSYDVKMKEKGDIPEGYSVSREKKERFSLILESASTNQTSMYLCASSGTSGRETQYFGPGTRLLVL.

The chain employs TRBV7-7 and TRBJ1-2; 12 bases map to TRBD1. From germline, CDR1 is SSHAT and CDR2 FNYEAQ (reference sequence). The CDR3 runs to 16 residues. The junction had 8 bases not matched to a gene; V was cut back by 5 bases and J by 4 bases. The CDR3: CASSPMGQGAPYGYTF. Written as DNA, the CDR3 is TGTGCCAGCAGCCCGATGGGACAGGGGGCCCCCTATGGCTACACCTTC.

The chain combines TRBV7-2 with TRBJ1-2; tentative D call: TRBD1 (6 bases). The CDR3 length is 16 residues. V lost 5 bases to trimming and J lost 6 bases, with 22 bases between them. CDR1 and CDR2 from the germline V gene are SGHTA and FQGNSA. This chain's CDR3 is CASSPRGRGSIDGYTF. CDR3 nucleotide sequence: TGTGCCAGCAGCCCTCGGGGCAGGGGTTCGATCGATGGCTACACCTTC.

The chain combines TRBV28 with TRBJ1-2; D gene uncertain. This CDR3 region has 13 residues. Germline CDR1 reads MDHEN; CDR2 reads SYDVKM. V was trimmed by 3 bases and J by 8 bases, leaving 13 bases between them. The CDR3 protein is CASSFHLKWGYTF. In DNA form, the CDR3 reads TGTGCCAGCAGTTTCCACTTAAAGTGGGGCTACACCTTC.

The genes are TRBV9 and TRBJ1-6; the D is unclear. CDR3 length: 15 amino acids. Trimming took 3 bases from V and 10 from J, leaving 17 bases between them. Germline V gene data show CDR1 as SGDLS and CDR2 as YYNGEE. The CDR3 DNA reads TGTGCCAGCAGCGCAGCCGGCTACGCGGGGTCACCCCTCCACTTT. The encoded protein is CASSAAGYAGSPLHF.

V is TRBV10-3 and J is TRBJ2-1; D is perhaps TRBD2 (6 bases). V lost 7 bases, J lost 0 bases, and 10 bases lay in between. The germline CDR1 and CDR2 sequences are ENHRY and SYGVKD. The CDR3 length is 14 residues. The CDR3 nucleotides read TGTGCCATCAAGGCGGGGAGCTCCTACAATGAGCAGTTCTTC. Its translation is CAIKAGSSYNEQFF.

This clone was observed a single time. The gene calls are TRBV30 and TRBJ2-1; D is perhaps TRBD2 (6 bases). The CDR3 is 14 amino acids. The germline CDR1 and CDR2 sequences are GTSNPN and SVGIG (reference sequence). V lost 4 bases to trimming and J lost 5 bases, with 15 bases between them. The CDR3 coding sequence is TGTGCCTGGAACACCGGGACTGGCAACAATGAGCAGTTCTTC. Encoded protein: CAWNTGTGNNEQFF.

This chain links TRBV27 with TRBJ1-2; 7 bases agree with TRBD1. V shed 5 bases, J shed 2 bases, and the junction held 8 bases outside the gene matches. This CDR3 is 15 amino acids long. In germline, CDR1 is MNHEY, CDR2 SMNVEV (reference sequence). CDR3 nucleotide sequence: TGTGCCAGCAGTGGGACAGCCTCGAGAAACTATGGCTACACCTTC. It specifies CASSGTASRNYGYTF.

The sample holds one count of this clone. The V gene is TRBV3-1 (or the pseudogene TRBV3-2), the J gene TRBJ2-4; tentative D call: TRBD2 (6 bases). The germline gives CDR1 LGHDT, CDR2 YNNKEL (reference sequence). V was clipped by 1 base and J by 9 bases, with 7 bases between them. This CDR3 is built from 12 residues. DNA of the CDR3: TGTGCCAGCAGCCAAGGGGGAGGCATTCAGTACTTC. This translates into CASSQGGGIQYF.

Concerning this clone: One end of the junction does not line up with germline, which may come from a read error. The rearrangement links TRBV12-3 or TRBV12-4 to TRBJ1-2; possible D gene TRBD1, 5 bases. The CDR3 contains 10 residues. This CDR3 reads CASSFGSTAF. The CDR3 coding sequence is TGTGCCAGCAGTTTTGGATCGACAGCCTTC.

The rearrangement joins TRBV19 to TRBJ2-1; the match to TRBD2 covers 12 bases. V dropped 5 bases and J dropped 6; count of bases not matched to a gene: 11. The CDR3 totals 17 residues. Germline values: CDR1 LNHDA, CDR2 SQIVND (reference sequence). The CDR3 spells CASSRPRLAGAPNEQFF. DNA of the CDR3: TGTGCCAGTAGTCGCCCAAGACTAGCGGGGGCGCCCAATGAGCAGTTCTTC.

The chain couples TRBV5-1 to TRBJ1-1, with 9 bases matching TRBD1. The CDR3 covers 14 residues. The V segment lost 3 bases and the J segment 5 bases; nucleotides outside the gene matches: 5. From germline, CDR1 is SGHRS and CDR2 YFSETQ. CDR3 nucleotides: TGCGCCAGCAGCTACAGGGGGCGGGGGACTGAAGCTTTCTTT. Protein: CASSYRGRGTEAFF.

The chain has TRBV18 and TRBJ1-1; D not resolved. Germline assignment: CDR1 KGHSH and CDR2 LQKENI. This CDR3 is built from 16 residues. Trimming removed 0 bases at V and 0 bases at J, with 11 bases between. CDR3 nucleotides: TGTGCCAGCTCACCACCGAGCTCCCTCATGAACACTGAAGCTTTCTTT. Amino acids: CASSPPSSLMNTEAFF.

The rearrangement joins TRBV3-1 (or the pseudogene TRBV3-2) to TRBJ1-6, with a weak D call TRBD1 (6 bases). The V gene's germline CDR1 is LGHDT and CDR2 YNNKEL (reference sequence). V was trimmed by 3 bases and J by 9 bases, leaving 12 bases between them. The CDR3 extends over 14 amino acids. CDR3 in amino acids: CASSHAGAGSPLHF. DNA for the CDR3: TGTGCCAGCAGCCACGCGGGGGCTGGTTCACCCCTCCACTTT.

The sample holds a few counts of this clone. The V gene is TRBV4-2, the J gene TRBJ1-2, with 8 positions matching TRBD1. J gave up 2 bases and V 4 bases, and 9 bases lay outside the gene matches. CDR1 LGHNA and CDR2 YNFKEQ come from the germline V gene. The CDR3 has 16 amino acids. Here the CDR3 reads CASSLGTGVINYGYTF. CDR3 DNA: TGTGCCAGCAGCCTGGGGACAGGAGTAATAAACTATGGCTACACCTTC.

V and J are TRBV7-3 and TRBJ2-1, with D possibly TRBD2 on 5 matching bases. Germline V gene sequence: CDR1 SGHTA, CDR2 FQGTGA. The CDR3 length is 11 residues. V dropped 5 bases and J dropped 10 bases, with 9 bases sitting between them. The CDR3 region has the DNA TGTGCCAGCAGCCCCCGCGGGGAGCAGTTCTTC. It encodes CASSPRGEQFF.

The gene calls are TRBV25-1 and TRBJ1-1; the match to TRBD1 covers 10 bases. The CDR3 consists of 12 residues. The trim removed 10 bases at V and 7 bases at J, leaving 6 bases unmatched. Per germline, CDR1 MGHDK and CDR2 SYGVNS. The CDR3 bases are TGTGCCACCACCGGGACAGGGGTTGAAGCTTTCTTT. Its protein is CATTGTGVEAFF.